These 28 T cell receptor beta chains originate from one sample sequenced in a study of T cells in Graves' hyperthyroidism and ophthalmopathy. Amplification yielded TCR beta CDR3 regions, with RNA transcripts as the source. The primer set for the first-round RT-PCR of the TCR CDR3 was HTBI. TCRdb processed the multiplex PCR reads anew with MiXCR; each CDR3 protein has one entry. The sample lists some 180,000 distinct CDR3 sequences, about 17% occurring once. The material sequenced was blood. The receptor source for this set is a woman aged 45-65 years with Graves' hyperthyroidism.

The gene calls are TRBV12-3 or TRBV12-4 and TRBJ2-2; D is undetermined. This CDR3 spans 13 amino acids. Trimming shortened V by 6 bases and J by 4 bases, and 9 bases separated the two germline ends. DNA for the CDR3: TGTGCCAGCAGCCACTCTATCACCGGGGAGCTGTTTTTT. Translating it yields CASSHSITGELFF.

The rearrangement joins TRBV6-1 to TRBJ1-2; no reliable D call. Trimming shortened V by 5 bases and J by 6 bases, and 13 bases separated the two germline ends. Per germline, CDR1 MNHNS and CDR2 SASEGT. The CDR3 has 13 amino acids. The CDR3 region is CASSSVARNGYTF. The CDR3 DNA reads as TGTGCCAGCAGTTCAGTGGCGAGGAATGGCTACACCTTC.

The chain has TRBV2 and TRBJ2-1, with D unclear. V dropped 6 bases and J dropped 2 bases, with 14 bases sitting between them. This CDR3 has 15 amino acids. The germline V gene has CDR1 SNHLY and CDR2 FYNNEI. Here the CDR3 DNA reads TGTGCCAGCAGCCCCGGACCCATCACCTACAATGAGCAGTTCTTC. The encoded protein is CASSPGPITYNEQFF. The complete variable domain, with remaining parts taken from reference TRBV2 and TRBJ2-1, reads EPEVTQTPSHQVTQMGQEVILRCVPISNHLYFYWYRQILGQKVEFLVSFYNNEISEKSEIFDDQFSVERPDGSNFTLKIRSTKLEDSAMYFCASSPGPITYNEQFFGPGTRLTVL.

This clonotype was seen at least ten times. J is TRBJ2-3 and V is TRBV7-9; D unresolved. Germline assignment: CDR1 SEHNR and CDR2 FQNEAQ (reference sequence). Deletions cut 7 bases from V and 0 bases from J, with 14 bases between. CDR3 length: 15 amino acids. The CDR3 nucleotides read TGTGCCAGCAACCTGAGTCCAGTCAGCACAGATACGCAGTATTTT. As protein: CASNLSPVSTDTQYF.

The chain links TRBV19 to TRBJ1-1; the match to TRBD1 covers 10 bases. Per germline, CDR1 LNHDA and CDR2 SQIVND (reference sequence). Losses at the gene ends were 5 bases for V and 8 bases for J; bases not matched to a gene: 8. The CDR3 extends over 14 amino acids. CDR3 loop: CASSPRDRGSEAFF. For the CDR3, the DNA is TGTGCCAGTAGTCCTCGGGACAGGGGATCCGAAGCTTTCTTT.

This clonotype was detected many times. The gene calls are TRBV7-2 and TRBJ2-3; TRBD2 is a possible D gene (7 bases). The V end was cut by 5 bases, the J end by 4 bases, with 19 bases between. The germline V gene has CDR1 SGHTA and CDR2 FQGNSA. The CDR3 length is 16 residues. This CDR3 reads CASSSVGAGDSDTQYF. CDR3 DNA sequence: TGTGCCAGCAGCAGCGTGGGGGCGGGAGACTCAGATACGCAGTATTTT.

With respect to this clonotype: A read error is possible here, since a much larger clone lies one base away. This sequence joins TRBV3-1 and TRBJ2-7; no clear D gene. Looked up from germline, CDR1 is LGHDT and CDR2 is YNNKEL (reference sequence). The CDR3 totals 15 residues. With 4 bases removed from V and 2 bases from J, the gap between germline ends came to 15 bases. The CDR3 DNA reads TGTGCCAGCAGCCCCTCCAACGTCGCCGCCTACGAGCAGTACTTC. Its protein is CASSPSNVAAYEQYF.

This clonotype occurred many times. CDR3 residues: CASSLVGAKIEAFF. The CDR3 DNA reads TGTGCCAGCAGCTTAGTGGGGGCGAAGATTGAAGCTTTCTTT. The chain couples TRBV7-2 to TRBJ1-1; possible D gene TRBD1, 6 bases. The V end lost 1 base, the J end lost 7 bases, and 13 bases lay between the germline ends. The CDR3 extends over 14 amino acids. Germline CDR1 SGHTA, CDR2 FQGNSA.

The chain employs TRBV4-1 and TRBJ1-4; TRBD1 is a possible D gene (6 bases). Germline V gene sequence: CDR1 MGHRA, CDR2 YSYEKL. CDR3 length equals 18 residues. V was clipped by 1 base and J by 2 bases, with 17 bases between them. The CDR3 protein is CASSQVFQGPRTNEKLFF. In DNA form, the CDR3 reads TGCGCCAGCAGCCAAGTCTTCCAGGGGCCGAGGACTAATGAAAAACTGTTTTTT.

This clonotype was picked up a small number of times. V gene TRBV9 combines with J gene TRBJ2-3; TRBD2 is a possible D gene (6 bases). V was pared by 4 bases and J by 3 bases, with 21 bases between. The CDR3 length is 17 residues. CDR1 is SGDLS and CDR2 is YYNGEE in the germline V gene. The CDR3 protein is CASSPSRRREPTDTQYF. The DNA of the CDR3 is TGTGCCAGCAGCCCCAGTAGACGACGGGAGCCTACAGATACGCAGTATTTT.

This clonotype was seen at least ten times. The V call is TRBV29-1, the J call TRBJ2-3, with D perhaps given as TRBD1 or TRBD2 (5 bases each). Trimming took off 4 bases at V and 6 bases at J, with 17 bases between the two ends. Germline V gene lookup returns CDR1 SQVTM and CDR2 ANQGSEA. The CDR3 runs to 14 residues. CDR3 in DNA: TGCAGCGTTGTCGAGGGGACCCTCCAGGATACGCAGTATTTT. Protein: CSVVEGTLQDTQYF.

Note on this clonotype: This may come from a read error, since a much larger clone is one base off. The chain joins TRBV12-3 or TRBV12-4 to TRBJ2-1, with TRBD2 matching over 10 bases. This CDR3 region has 15 residues. With V trimmed by 7 bases and J by 6 bases, 9 bases remained unmatched. CDR3 residues: CASKPSGRAGNEQFF. The CDR3 nucleotides are TGTGCCAGCAAACCAAGCGGGAGGGCCGGCAATGAGCAGTTCTTC.

V usage is TRBV29-1 and J usage is TRBJ2-5; the D is unclear. The CDR3 extends over 10 amino acids. CDR1 is SQVTM and CDR2 is ANQGSEA in the germline V gene. The V and J ends lost 6 bases and 4 bases respectively, with 6 bases between them. For the CDR3, the DNA is TGCAGCGTCATACGAGAGACCCAGTACTTC. Encoded protein: CSVIRETQYF.

This clonotype was picked up a small number of times. The V call is TRBV9, the J call TRBJ2-1; the match to TRBD2 covers 8 bases. Germline loops: CDR1 SGDLS, CDR2 YYNGEE. The CDR3 totals 15 residues. V shed 0 bases, J shed 6 bases, and the junction held 5 bases outside the gene matches. The chain's CDR3 is CASSVGGSGANEQFF. CDR3 bases: TGTGCCAGCAGCGTAGGTGGTAGCGGGGCCAATGAGCAGTTCTTC.

This clonotype showed up many times. The CDR3 DNA reads TGTGCCAGCAGCCGGGGGAATCAGCCCCAGCATTTT. Its translation is CASSRGNQPQHF. This chain joins TRBV12-3 or TRBV12-4 and TRBJ1-5; a possible D gene is TRBD1 (5 bases). The CDR3 consists of 12 residues. V dropped 6 bases and J dropped 4 bases, with 7 bases sitting between them.

This clonotype was detected many times. The chain joins TRBV12-3 or TRBV12-4 to TRBJ1-1; the D gene is possibly TRBD1 (6 bases). The CDR3 extends over 14 amino acids. V lost 5 bases and J 1 base, leaving 11 bases between the germline ends. The CDR3 sequence: CASSTLGANTEAFF. Here the CDR3 DNA reads TGTGCCAGCAGTACCTTGGGGGCGAACACTGAAGCTTTCTTT.

This clonotype showed up many times. The V gene is TRBV30, the J gene TRBJ2-1; 8 bases agree with TRBD2. The CDR3 covers 16 residues. J gave up 2 bases and V 3 bases, and 9 bases lay outside the gene matches. CDR1 and CDR2 from the germline V gene are GTSNPN and SVGIG (reference sequence). DNA of the CDR3: TGTGCCTGGAGCGGAGGACTAGCCCCCACCTACAATGAGCAGTTCTTC. Its translation is CAWSGGLAPTYNEQFF.

The rearrangement links TRBV6-1 to TRBJ1-3; the D is unclear. Germline V CDR1 and CDR2: MNHNS, SASEGT. This CDR3 spans 15 amino acids. Trimming pared 7 bases from V and 2 bases from J, leaving 15 bases between. The CDR3 DNA reads as TGTGCCAGCACAGGCCTCATAGGTCCTGGAAACACCATATATTTT. Translating it yields CASTGLIGPGNTIYF.

This clonotype was seen many times. The chain uses TRBV10-3 and TRBJ2-3; TRBD1 is a possible D gene (5 bases). This CDR3 is built from 14 residues. Germline CDR1 is ENHRY and CDR2 is SYGVKD. V lost 4 bases, J lost 2 bases, and 10 bases lay in between. CDR3 sequence (DNA): TGTGCCATCAGTGGACAGAGCAACACAGATACGCAGTATTTT. It translates to CAISGQSNTDTQYF.

This clonotype was seen repeatedly, ten times or more. The chain recombines TRBV6-1 with TRBJ2-5, with 12 bases aligning to TRBD2. Looked up from germline, CDR1 is MNHNS and CDR2 is SASEGT. There are 14 residues in the CDR3. With V trimmed by 4 bases and J by 5 bases, 2 bases remained unmatched. In DNA form, the CDR3 reads TGTGCCAGCAGTGGACTAGCGGGAGTCGAGACCCAGTACTTC. This encodes CASSGLAGVETQYF.

This clonotype has ten or more counts. The chain combines TRBV6-1 with TRBJ2-3; 7 bases agree with TRBD1. Trimming cost V 5 bases and J 3 bases; bases outside gene matches: 2. In germline, CDR1 is MNHNS, CDR2 SASEGT. The CDR3 runs 13 residues. Written as DNA, the CDR3 is TGTGCCAGCAGTTCACAGGGGACAGATACGCAGTATTTT. It is translated as CASSSQGTDTQYF.

This clonotype was detected only a few times. The CDR3 region is CASSSISDTQYF. The DNA of the CDR3 is TGTGCCAGTAGTTCTATTTCAGATACGCAGTATTTT. The chain couples TRBV19 to TRBJ2-3; D is ambiguous. This CDR3 comprises 12 residues. CDR1 and CDR2 (germline): LNHDA, SQIVND (reference sequence). The ends were cut back, 5 bases at V and 4 bases at J, with 7 bases in the middle.

The chain recombines TRBV14 with TRBJ2-3; 10 bases line up with TRBD2. V was pared by 0 bases and J by 8 bases, with 8 bases of the junction left unmatched. Per germline, CDR1 SGHDN and CDR2 FVKESK. The CDR3 runs 16 residues. CDR3 coding DNA: TGTGCCAGCAGCCAAGACCCTAGCGGGAGACAGAGTACGCAGTATTTT. Its protein is CASSQDPSGRQSTQYF.

This clonotype was observed at least ten times. The gene calls are TRBV6-1 and TRBJ2-4; D may correspond to TRBD1 or TRBD2 (5 bases each). Germline V gives CDR1 MNHNS, CDR2 SASEGT. The CDR3 covers 14 residues. The V end lost 7 bases, the J end lost 1 base, and 11 bases lay between the germline ends. The CDR3 DNA is TGTGCCAGCATCAAAGGGGACGCCAAAAACATTCAGTACTTC. As protein: CASIKGDAKNIQYF.

The table lists this clonotype with a count of one. A much larger clone is a single base away; this may be a read error. The CDR3 protein is CSAIFGTSRSPSTDTQYF. CDR3 DNA sequence: TGCAGTGCTATTTTTGGGACTAGCAGGAGTCCTAGCACAGATACGCAGTATTTT. This chain links TRBV20-1 with TRBJ2-3; TRBD2 agrees at 9 bases. After removal of 4 bases from V and 0 bases from J, the junction contained 14 bases not matched to a gene. There are 18 residues in the CDR3. The germline gives CDR1 DFQATT, CDR2 SNEGSKA (reference sequence).

This clonotype was detected ten times or more. The chain is built from TRBV10-3 and TRBJ2-7; TRBD1 aligns across 9 bases. Trimming took 0 bases from V and 7 from J; bases not matched to a gene: 10. Germline V gene lookup returns CDR1 ENHRY and CDR2 SYGVKD. The CDR3 loop spans 16 amino acids. The CDR3 here is CAISESLDLDRGEQYF. In DNA, the CDR3 is TGTGCCATCAGTGAGTCCTTGGATCTAGACAGGGGGGAGCAGTACTTC.

This clonotype was seen ten or more times. CDR3 bases: TGTGCCAGCAGTCTACAGGGGGCTAGTGAAAAACTGTTTTTT. Translation: CASSLQGASEKLFF. The V gene is TRBV3-1, the J gene TRBJ1-4, with 9 bases aligning to TRBD1. The CDR3 length is 14 residues. V lost 6 bases, J lost 7 bases, and 6 bases stayed unmatched. Germline V gene data show CDR1 as LGHDT and CDR2 as YNNKEL (reference sequence).

At least ten counts were recorded for this clonotype. This chain links TRBV6-5 with TRBJ2-1; D remains ambiguous. The CDR3 runs 12 residues. Germline-derived CDR1 and CDR2 are MNHEY and SVGAGI. Trimming removed 0 bases from V and 5 bases from J, with 2 bases in between. The CDR3 region has the DNA TGTGCCAGCAGTTACTCGAACAATGAGCAGTTCTTC. Protein product: CASSYSNNEQFF.